This T cell receptor (beta chain) was observed in a study of cytomegalovirus exposure and HLA in healthy donors (dated by TCRdb to about 2017). Broadly, across the study: The roughly 700 repertoires of the first cohort and the roughly 120 validation repertoires were produced on the same platform, according to a later analysis. The study was designed to test whether signatures of past pathogen exposure could be identified by cataloging public T cell receptors. High-throughput TCR immunosequencing, statistical association of individual TCRs with disease status, and machine learning were combined to predict cytomegalovirus infection status. In addition to the first cohort of around 670 subjects, a separate validation cohort of some 120 different subjects was used. General conclusions and limits of the study: In vitro tests confirmed that three of the cytomegalovirus-associated TCR beta chains recognize cytomegalovirus antigens. A later analysis lacked HLA typing for the validation cohort, so it scored co-occurrence in that cohort across all 120 or so repertoires. It was suggested by the authors that the approach could potentially be generalized to other disease states and immunological phenotypes. Most TCR sequences were seen in very few donors, while some public TCRs were found in many individuals. The study gave a list of 150 to 200 TCR beta chains associated with cytomegalovirus. Cytomegalovirus status was reported to be diagnosed by the classifier with high specificity and sensitivity in both the original and validation cohorts. In a later analysis, TCRs clustered in the first cohort were found to also tend to co-occur in the 120 validation repertoires, with approximately 93% of cluster scores above 0.

The library was produced with the immunoSEQ multiplex PCR assay. In the authors' own workflow: A statistical classification framework was developed to diagnose cytomegalovirus status using the catalog of TCR beta chain sequences. As stored in TCRdb, this immuneACCESS dataset retains in-frame rearrangements with V and J assigned. A fraction of the clones does not appear; measured against another copy, unresolved V genes explain less than half of the discrepancy, and the remainder lacks a known reason. V, J and clone size are taken as reported in that table, and D and trimming were inferred from the DNA itself. The sample table contains about 72,000 clones; only one count was recorded for roughly 94% of them. The top ten constitute roughly 0.6% of the sample. A word on this clone: Its antigen is still unknown. Per-base qualities were not stored, and no clone one base away is much larger.

The CDR3 spans 16 residues, from the cysteine through the phenylalanine. The retained sequence is limited to the CDR3, 48 bases, with the frame set at the first base. The junction shows trimming of 3 bases on V and 3 bases on J, plus 17 bases between the germline ends. Via the germline V gene, CDR1 is MNHNS and CDR2 SASEGT. The donors belonged to the validation cohort of 90 to 150 subjects, which was separate from the roughly 670-subject first cohort. Source material: PBMCs. The sequence is built from TRBV6-1 and TRBJ1-2; the D segment could be TRBD1, given 6 matching bases. This TCR came from a woman in her late teens or twenties in good health and CMV-seronegative. The CDR3: CASSDTVRTADYGYTF. The nucleotides read TGTGCCAGCAGTGATACTGTTCGGACAGCCGACTATGGCTACACCTTC.